Listed below are T cell receptor beta chains from one sample, sequenced in a study of T cell responses to AZD1222 COVID-19 vaccine. TCRdb's table, derived via immunoSEQ multiplex PCR, lists solely in-frame clones and lacks some. The sample contains fewer than 150,000 clones, about 87% of which appear only once. The sample was peripheral blood, taken on day 0 of AZD1222 vaccination. Receptor source: an adult in good health. Each CDR3 is given with its conserved first and last residue. D genes are given only for firm matches. Part of the rows lack a size; the others show once, few, many or a class for expanded clones.

TRBV6-5,-,-,TRBJ2-7,15,CASSYGFPEPYEQYF,TGTGCCAGCAGTTACGGATTCCCAGAACCCTACGAGCAGTACTTC
TRBV5-5,TRBD1,once,TRBJ1-1,15,CASSWGQIMNTEAFF,TGTGCCAGCAGCTGGGGACAGATAATGAACACTGAAGCTTTCTTT
TRBV5-6,-,few,TRBJ1-5,15,CASSSGWGPHQPQHF,TGTGCCAGCAGCTCCGGCTGGGGCCCCCATCAGCCCCAGCATTTT
TRBV21-1,-,once,TRBJ1-2,15,CASSKPDREVYGYTF,TGTGCCAGCAGCAAACCCGACCGAGAGGTCTATGGCTACACCTTC
TRBV19,-,once,TRBJ1-4,14,CASSIAGTNEKLFF,TGTGCCAGTAGTATAGCTGGGACTAATGAAAAACTGTTTTTT
TRBV29-1,TRBD1,-,TRBJ1-2,17,CSVSHPGQGAFGYGYTF,TGCAGCGTTTCACATCCGGGACAGGGGGCTTTTGGCTATGGCTACACCTTC
TRBV2,TRBD1,-,TRBJ2-5,13,CASRVYRGETQYF,TGTGCCAGCAGGGTATACAGGGGAGAGACCCAGTACTTC
TRBV6-5,-,-,TRBJ1-6,11,CASSKISPLHF,TGTGCCAGCAGTAAAATTTCACCCCTCCACTTT
TRBV19,-,-,TRBJ2-2,15,CASSTYSVDTGELFF,TGTGCCAGTAGTACTTATAGCGTCGACACCGGGGAGCTGTTTTTT
TRBV3-1/TRBV3-2,-,-,TRBJ2-1,12,CASSQIGYEQFF,TGTGCCAGCAGCCAAATAGGGTACGAGCAGTTCTTC
TRBV7-2,-,-,TRBJ1-1,14,CASSSRTANTEAFF,TGTGCCAGCAGCTCCCGGACAGCGAACACTGAAGCTTTCTTT
TRBV3-1/TRBV3-2,TRBD1,once,TRBJ1-3,16,CASSQSYRGGGNTIYF,TGTGCCAGCAGTCAGTCCTACAGGGGTGGTGGAAACACCATATATTTT
TRBV6-5,TRBD1,-,TRBJ1-1,13,CASSYSEGAGAFF,TGTGCCAGCAGTTACTCGGAGGGGGCCGGAGCTTTCTTT
TRBV19,-,-,TRBJ2-2,12,CASSIGGGELFF,TGTGCCAGTAGTATCGGTGGCGGGGAGCTGTTTTTT
TRBV7-6,-,-,TRBJ2-1,13,CASSLGTANEQFF,TGTGCCAGCAGCTTAGGGACAGCTAATGAGCAGTTCTTC
TRBV4-3,-,-,TRBJ2-7,16,CASSQLSYRDSYEQYF,TGCGCCAGCAGCCAACTTTCGTACCGGGACTCCTACGAGCAGTACTTC
TRBV19,-,-,TRBJ1-2,13,CASSPGINYGYTF,TGTGCCAGTAGTCCGGGGATTAACTATGGCTACACCTTC
TRBV4-3,TRBD1,-,TRBJ2-7,17,CASSRGAGTGTSYEQYF,TGCGCCAGCAGCCGTGGCGCCGGGACAGGGACGTCCTACGAGCAGTACTTC
TRBV9,-,-,TRBJ2-3,12,CASGGAMDTQYF,TGTGCCAGCGGGGGGGCTATGGATACGCAGTATTTT
TRBV18,-,-,TRBJ2-1,11,CASSPFPEQFF,TGTGCCAGCTCACCATTCCCTGAGCAGTTCTTC
TRBV3-1/TRBV3-2,-,-,TRBJ1-2,15,CASSQDVGSSGGYTF,TGTGCCAGCAGCCAAGATGTTGGTTCATCGGGTGGCTACACCTTC
TRBV19,-,once,TRBJ1-5,16,CASSTTANLYNQPQHF,TGTGCCAGTAGTACGACAGCCAACCTCTACAATCAGCCCCAGCATTTT
TRBV10-3,-,-,TRBJ1-3,13,CASSRETGNTIYF,TGTGCCAGCTCGAGGGAGACTGGAAACACCATATATTTT
TRBV7-9,-,-,TRBJ2-2,13,CASSLGWTGELFF,TGTGCCAGCAGCTTAGGGTGGACCGGGGAGCTGTTTTTT